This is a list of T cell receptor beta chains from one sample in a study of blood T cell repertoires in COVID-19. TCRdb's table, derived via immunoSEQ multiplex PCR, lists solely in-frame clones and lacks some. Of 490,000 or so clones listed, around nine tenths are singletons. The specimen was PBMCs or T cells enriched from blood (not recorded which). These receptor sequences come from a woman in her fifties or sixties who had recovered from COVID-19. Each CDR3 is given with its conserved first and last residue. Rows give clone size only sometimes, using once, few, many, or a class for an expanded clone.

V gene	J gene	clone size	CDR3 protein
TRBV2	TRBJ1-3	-	CASSDGAGLKIISGNTIYF
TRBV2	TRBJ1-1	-	CASSDSWYFPDTEAFF
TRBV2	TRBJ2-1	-	CASTSGISNEQFF
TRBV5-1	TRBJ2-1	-	CASTAQQGNDEQFF
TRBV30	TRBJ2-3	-	CAWSAAGSTDTQYF
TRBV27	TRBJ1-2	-	CASSLSTGTGSSYGYTF
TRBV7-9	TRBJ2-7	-	CASSVGGAYEQYF
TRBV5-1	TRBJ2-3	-	CASLRFGSTTDTQYF
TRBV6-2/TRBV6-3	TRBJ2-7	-	CASSSLRQLINSYEQYF
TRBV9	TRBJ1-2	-	CASSGYRGLDGYTF
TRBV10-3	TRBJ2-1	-	CAIRGTGEILRVNEQFF
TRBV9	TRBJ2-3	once	CASSVSTRREDTQYF
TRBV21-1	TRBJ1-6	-	CASSKIGQEVSDNSPLHF
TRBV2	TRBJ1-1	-	CASDPGDTEAFF
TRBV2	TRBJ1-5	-	CASSDNSPNQPQHF
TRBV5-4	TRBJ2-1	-	CASSIGTGRYNEQFF
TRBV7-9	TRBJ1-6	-	CASSRQGDNSPLHF
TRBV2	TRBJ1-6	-	CASRPGQGIISPLHF
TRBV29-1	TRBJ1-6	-	CSVMQTYNSPLHF
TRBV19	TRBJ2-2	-	CASNAGGLPNTGELFF
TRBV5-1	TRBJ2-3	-	CASSLPGTSGGADTQYF
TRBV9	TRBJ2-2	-	CASSVPGNTGELFF
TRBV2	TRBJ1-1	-	CASMEGYVTEAFF
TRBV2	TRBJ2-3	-	CASSDDRGRTDTQYF
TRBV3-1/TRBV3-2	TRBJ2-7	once	CASSQDPGQVNYEQYF
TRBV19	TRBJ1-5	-	CASKNGVGIVPQPQHF
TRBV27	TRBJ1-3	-	CASSPTGALSGNTIYF
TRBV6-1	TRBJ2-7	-	CASSEGQIYEQYF
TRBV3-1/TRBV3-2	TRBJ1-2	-	CASSQGGYGYTF
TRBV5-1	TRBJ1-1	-	CASSPQGIGTEAFF
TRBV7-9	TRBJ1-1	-	CATGDTEAFF
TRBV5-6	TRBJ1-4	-	CASSLRATNEKLFF
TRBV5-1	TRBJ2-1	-	CASSEQTYNEQFF
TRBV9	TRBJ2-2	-	CASSARQVSGELFF
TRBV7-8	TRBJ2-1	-	CASSLGQYNEQFF
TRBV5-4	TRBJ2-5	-	CASSLGGGKETQYF
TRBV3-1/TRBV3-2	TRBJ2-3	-	CASTLIERGGGTDTQYF
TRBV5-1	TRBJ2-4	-	CASSLVSGRVLAKNIQYF
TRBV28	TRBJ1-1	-	CASSYVKGPGGTEAFF
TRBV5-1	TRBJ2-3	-	CASGSQDSREDTQYF
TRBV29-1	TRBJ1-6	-	CSVEEGAASSPLHF
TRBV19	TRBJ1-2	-	CASISGPGQGIYGYTF
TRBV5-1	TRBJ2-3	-	CASARWGDYLTDTQYF
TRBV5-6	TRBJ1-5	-	CASSLDPRGGSQPQHF
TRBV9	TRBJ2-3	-	CASSVAGGADTQYF
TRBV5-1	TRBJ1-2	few	CASSPVAPNYGYTF
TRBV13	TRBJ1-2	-	CASSPGTGINYGYTF
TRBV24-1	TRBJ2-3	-	CATSTSPSTDTQYF
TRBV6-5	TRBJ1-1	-	CASSLGAVTEAFF
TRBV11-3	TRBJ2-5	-	CASSLFGDSQETQYF